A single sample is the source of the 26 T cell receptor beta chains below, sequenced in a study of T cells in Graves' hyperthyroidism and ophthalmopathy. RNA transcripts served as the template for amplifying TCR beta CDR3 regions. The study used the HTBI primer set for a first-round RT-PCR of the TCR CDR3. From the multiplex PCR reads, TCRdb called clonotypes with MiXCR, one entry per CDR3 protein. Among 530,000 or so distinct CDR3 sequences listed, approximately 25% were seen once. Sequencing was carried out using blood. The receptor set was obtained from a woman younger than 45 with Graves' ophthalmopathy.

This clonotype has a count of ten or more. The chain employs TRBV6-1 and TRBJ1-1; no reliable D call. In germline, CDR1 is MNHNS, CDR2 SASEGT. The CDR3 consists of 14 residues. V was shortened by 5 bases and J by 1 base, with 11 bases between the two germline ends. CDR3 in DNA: TGTGCCAGCAGTCGAAGCGTGGAGAACACTGAAGCTTTCTTT. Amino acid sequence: CASSRSVENTEAFF.

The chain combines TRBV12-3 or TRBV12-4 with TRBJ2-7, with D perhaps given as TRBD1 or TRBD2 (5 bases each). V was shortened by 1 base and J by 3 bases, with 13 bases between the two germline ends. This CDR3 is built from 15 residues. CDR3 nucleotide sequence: TGTGCCAGCAGTTTAGGTTGGGGGAGTGACTACGAGCAGTACTTC. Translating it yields CASSLGWGSDYEQYF.

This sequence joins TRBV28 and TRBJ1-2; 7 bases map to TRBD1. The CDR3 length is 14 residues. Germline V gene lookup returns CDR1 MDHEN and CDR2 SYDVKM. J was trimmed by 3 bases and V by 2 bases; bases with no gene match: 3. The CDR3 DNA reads TGTGCCAGCAGTTTACTACAGGGGCACTATGGCTACACCTTC. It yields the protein CASSLLQGHYGYTF.

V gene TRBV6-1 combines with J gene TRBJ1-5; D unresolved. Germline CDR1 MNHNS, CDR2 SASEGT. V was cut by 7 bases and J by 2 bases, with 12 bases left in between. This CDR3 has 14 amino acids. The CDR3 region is CASKEGWGNQPQHF. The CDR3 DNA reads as TGTGCCAGCAAGGAGGGTTGGGGCAATCAGCCCCAGCATTTT.

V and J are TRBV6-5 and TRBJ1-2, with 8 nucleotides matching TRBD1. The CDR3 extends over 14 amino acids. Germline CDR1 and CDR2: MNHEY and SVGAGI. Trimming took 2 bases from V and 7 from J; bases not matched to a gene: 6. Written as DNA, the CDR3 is TGTGCCAGCAGTTACCGGACAGGGAGCGGTGGCTACACCTTC. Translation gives CASSYRTGSGGYTF.

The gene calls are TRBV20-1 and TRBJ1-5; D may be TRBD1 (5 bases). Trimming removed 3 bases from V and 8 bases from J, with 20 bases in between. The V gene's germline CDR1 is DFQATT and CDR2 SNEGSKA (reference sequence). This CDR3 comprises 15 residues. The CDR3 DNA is TGCAGTGCTAGCGGGACCCGGCGGGATAGGGAGCCCCAGCATTTT. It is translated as CSASGTRRDREPQHF.

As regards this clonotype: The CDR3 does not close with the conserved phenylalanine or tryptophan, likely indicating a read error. The CDR3 DNA reads as TGTGCCAGCACCCGGACAGGGACTGAAGCTTTCGTT. This encodes CASTRTGTEAFV. The genes are TRBV6-2 or TRBV6-3 and TRBJ1-1; 8 bases map to TRBD1. Unmatched junction bases numbered 3, after V lost 7 bases and J lost 5 bases. Germline CDR1 is MNHEY and CDR2 is SVGEGT. CDR3 length: 12 amino acids.

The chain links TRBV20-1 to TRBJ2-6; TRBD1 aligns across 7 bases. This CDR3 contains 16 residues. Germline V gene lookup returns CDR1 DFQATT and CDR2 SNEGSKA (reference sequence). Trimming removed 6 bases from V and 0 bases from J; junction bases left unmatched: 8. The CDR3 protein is CSALDRASSGANVLTF. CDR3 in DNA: TGCAGTGCCCTCGACAGGGCCTCCTCTGGGGCCAACGTCCTGACTTTC.

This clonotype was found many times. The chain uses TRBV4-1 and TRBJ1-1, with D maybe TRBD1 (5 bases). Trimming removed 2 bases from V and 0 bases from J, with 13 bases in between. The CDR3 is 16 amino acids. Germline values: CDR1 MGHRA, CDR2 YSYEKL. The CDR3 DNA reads TGCGCCAGCAGCCAATCTCGCACAGGCTTGAACACTGAAGCTTTCTTT. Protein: CASSQSRTGLNTEAFF.

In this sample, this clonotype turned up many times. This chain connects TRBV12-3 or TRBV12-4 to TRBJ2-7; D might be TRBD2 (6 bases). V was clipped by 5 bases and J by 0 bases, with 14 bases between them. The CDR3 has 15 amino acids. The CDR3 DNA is TGTGCCAGCAGTAACACCGGGACTTTCTCCTACGAGCAGTACTTC. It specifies CASSNTGTFSYEQYF.

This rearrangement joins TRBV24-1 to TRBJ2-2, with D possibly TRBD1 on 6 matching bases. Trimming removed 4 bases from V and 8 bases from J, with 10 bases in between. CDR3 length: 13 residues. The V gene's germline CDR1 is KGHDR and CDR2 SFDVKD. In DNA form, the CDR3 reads TGTGCCACCAGTGACCTGGACAGAGGGGAGCTGTTTTTT. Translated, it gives CATSDLDRGELFF.

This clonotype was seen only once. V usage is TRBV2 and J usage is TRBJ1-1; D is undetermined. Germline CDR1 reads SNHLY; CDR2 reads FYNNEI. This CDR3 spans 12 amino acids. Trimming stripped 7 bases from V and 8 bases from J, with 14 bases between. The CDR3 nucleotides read TGTGCCAGCAAATTAGACGGGAGAGAAGCTTTCTTT. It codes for CASKLDGREAFF.

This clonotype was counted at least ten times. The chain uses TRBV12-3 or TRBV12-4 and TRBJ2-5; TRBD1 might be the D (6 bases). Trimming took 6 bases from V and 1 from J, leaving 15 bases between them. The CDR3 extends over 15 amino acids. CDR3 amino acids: CASSPGTGPQETQYF. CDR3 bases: TGTGCCAGCAGCCCAGGTACAGGGCCCCAAGAGACCCAGTACTTC.

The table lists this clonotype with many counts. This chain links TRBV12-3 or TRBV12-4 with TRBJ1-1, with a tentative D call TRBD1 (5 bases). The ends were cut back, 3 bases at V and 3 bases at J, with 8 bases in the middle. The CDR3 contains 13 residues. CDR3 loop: CASSFGGYTEAFF. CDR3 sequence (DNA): TGTGCCAGCAGTTTCGGGGGTTACACTGAAGCTTTCTTT.

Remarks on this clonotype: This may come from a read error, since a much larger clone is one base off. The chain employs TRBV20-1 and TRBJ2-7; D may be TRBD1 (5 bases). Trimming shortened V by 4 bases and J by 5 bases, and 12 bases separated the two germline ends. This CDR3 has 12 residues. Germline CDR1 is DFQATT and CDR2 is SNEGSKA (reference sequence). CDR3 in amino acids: CSAIQGFNEQYF. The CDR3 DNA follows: TGCAGTGCTATCCAGGGTTTCAACGAGCAGTACTTC.

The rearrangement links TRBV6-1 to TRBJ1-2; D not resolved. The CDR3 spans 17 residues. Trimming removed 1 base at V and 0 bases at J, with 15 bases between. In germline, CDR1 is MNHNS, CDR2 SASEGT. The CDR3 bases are TGTGCCAGCAGTGAAGGCCCCTACTACCCCGCTAACTATGGCTACACCTTC. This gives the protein CASSEGPYYPANYGYTF.

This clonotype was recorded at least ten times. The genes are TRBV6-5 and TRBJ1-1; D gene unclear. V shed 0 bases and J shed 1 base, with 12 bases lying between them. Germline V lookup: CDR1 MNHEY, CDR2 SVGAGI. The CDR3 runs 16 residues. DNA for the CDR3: TGTGCCAGCAGTTACTCGTTTTTAGGGCCGAACACTGAAGCTTTCTTT. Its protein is CASSYSFLGPNTEAFF.

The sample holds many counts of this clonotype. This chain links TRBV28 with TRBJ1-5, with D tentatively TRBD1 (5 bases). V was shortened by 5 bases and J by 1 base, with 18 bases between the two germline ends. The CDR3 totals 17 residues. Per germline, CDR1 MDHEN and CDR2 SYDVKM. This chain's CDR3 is CASSPTPSTASNQPQHF. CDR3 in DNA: TGTGCCAGCAGTCCCACTCCCTCGACAGCGAGCAATCAGCCCCAGCATTTT. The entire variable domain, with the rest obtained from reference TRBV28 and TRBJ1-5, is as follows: DVKVTQSSRYLVKRTGEKVFLECVQDMDHENMFWYRQDPGLGLRLIYFSYDVKMKEKGDIPEGYSVSREKKERFSLILESASTNQTSMYLCASSPTPSTASNQPQHFGDGTRLSIL.

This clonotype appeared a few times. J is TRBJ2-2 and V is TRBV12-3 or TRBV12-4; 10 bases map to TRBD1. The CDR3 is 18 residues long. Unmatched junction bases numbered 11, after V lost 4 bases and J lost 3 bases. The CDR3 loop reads CASSSPDRDRGDTGELFF. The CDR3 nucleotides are TGTGCCAGCAGTTCACCCGACCGGGACAGGGGAGACACCGGGGAGCTGTTTTTT.

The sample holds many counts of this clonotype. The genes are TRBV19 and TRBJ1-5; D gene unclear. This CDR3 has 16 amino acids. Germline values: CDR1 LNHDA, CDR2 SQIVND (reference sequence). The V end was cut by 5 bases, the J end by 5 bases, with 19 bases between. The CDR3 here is CASSPWVGGEDQPQHF. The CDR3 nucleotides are TGTGCCAGTAGTCCATGGGTGGGCGGGGAGGATCAGCCCCAGCATTTT.

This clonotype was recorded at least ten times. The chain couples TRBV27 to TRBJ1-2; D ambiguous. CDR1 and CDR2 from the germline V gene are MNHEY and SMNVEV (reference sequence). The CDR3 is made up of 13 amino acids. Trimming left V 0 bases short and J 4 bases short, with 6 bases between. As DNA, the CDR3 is TGTGCCAGCAGTTTATCGCAGCTCTATGGCTACACCTTC. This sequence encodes CASSLSQLYGYTF.

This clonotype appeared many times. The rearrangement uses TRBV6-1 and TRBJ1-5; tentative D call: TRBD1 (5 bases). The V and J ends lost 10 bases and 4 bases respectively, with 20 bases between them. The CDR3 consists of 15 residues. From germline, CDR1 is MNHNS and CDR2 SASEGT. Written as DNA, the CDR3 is TGTGCCACCGGGGAAGGGACCCCACCGAATCAGCCCCAGCATTTT. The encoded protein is CATGEGTPPNQPQHF.

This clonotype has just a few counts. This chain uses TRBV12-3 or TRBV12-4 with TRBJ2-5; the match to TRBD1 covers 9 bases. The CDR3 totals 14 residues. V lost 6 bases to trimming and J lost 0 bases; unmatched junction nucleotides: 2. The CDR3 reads CASRRQGDQETQYF. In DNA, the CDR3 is TGTGCCAGCAGGAGACAGGGGGACCAAGAGACCCAGTACTTC.

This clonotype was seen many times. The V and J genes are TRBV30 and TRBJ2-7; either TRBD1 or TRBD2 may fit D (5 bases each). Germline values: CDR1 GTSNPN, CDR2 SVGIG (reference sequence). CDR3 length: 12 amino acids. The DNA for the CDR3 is TGTGCAGGAACGGCAGGGAGTTTCGAGCAGTACTTC. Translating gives CAGTAGSFEQYF.

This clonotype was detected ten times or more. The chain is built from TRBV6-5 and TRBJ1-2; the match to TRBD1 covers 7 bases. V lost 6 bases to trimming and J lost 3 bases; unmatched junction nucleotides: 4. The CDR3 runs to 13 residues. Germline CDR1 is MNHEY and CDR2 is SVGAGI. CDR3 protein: CASSTGEYYGYTF. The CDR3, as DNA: TGTGCCAGCAGCACAGGGGAATACTATGGCTACACCTTC.

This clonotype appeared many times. The CDR3 region has the DNA TGTGCCAGCAGCCCAAGCTACAGGGGGCATGGCTACACCTTC. This gives the protein CASSPSYRGHGYTF. The chain uses TRBV6-1 and TRBJ1-2; 9 nucleotides match TRBD1. Trimming took 6 bases from V and 6 from J; bases not matched to a gene: 8. This CDR3 comprises 14 residues. Germline V CDR1 and CDR2: MNHNS, SASEGT.